Presented here are 28 T cell receptor beta chains from one specimen sequenced in a study of T cells in Graves' hyperthyroidism and ophthalmopathy. The CDR3 regions of TCR beta were amplified from RNA transcripts. HTBI primers were used for first-round RT-PCR of the TCR CDR3. TCRdb analysed the multiplex PCR reads with MiXCR anew, one entry per CDR3 protein. The sample carries hundreds of thousands of distinct CDR3 sequences, about 15% recorded once. Sequenced sample: blood. The receptors here all came from a woman aged 18-35 years with Graves' hyperthyroidism.

This clonotype was recorded at least ten times. V is TRBV24-1 and J is TRBJ2-1; the D gene is possibly TRBD2 (6 bases). The CDR3 spans 14 residues. Germline V CDR1 and CDR2: KGHDR, SFDVKD. Deletions cut 4 bases from V and 7 bases from J, with 13 bases between. CDR3 loop: CATSEVGLANEQFF. The CDR3 region has the DNA TGTGCCACCAGTGAAGTCGGGCTAGCGAATGAGCAGTTCTTC.

Ten or more counts support this clonotype. V usage is TRBV27 and J usage is TRBJ2-1; 10 bases match TRBD1. The germline V gene encodes CDR1 MNHEY and CDR2 SMNVEV (reference sequence). The junction had 23 bases not matched to a gene; V was cut back by 8 bases and J by 10 bases. This CDR3 is built from 18 residues. The CDR3 DNA reads as TGTGCCAGCCAGACTAACTCAATCCGGGACAGGGGAGCTTTGGAGCAGTTCTTC. Protein product: CASQTNSIRDRGALEQFF.

The CDR3 spells CATKTGMDTGELFF. The CDR3 DNA sequence: TGTGCCACCAAGACAGGGATGGACACCGGGGAGCTGTTTTTT. The chain carries TRBV10-3 and TRBJ2-2, with 7 nucleotides matching TRBD1. The germline gives CDR1 ENHRY, CDR2 SYGVKD. V lost 10 bases and J lost 3; bases outside the gene matches: 8. The CDR3 is 14 amino acids.

J is TRBJ2-1 and V is TRBV7-2; 13 nucleotides match TRBD2. J lost 7 bases, V lost 5 bases, and 11 bases had no gene match. Germline V gives CDR1 SGHTA, CDR2 FQGNSA. This CDR3 has 17 amino acids. The chain's CDR3 is CASSPRTSGSFDNEQFF. Written as DNA, the CDR3 is TGTGCCAGCAGCCCCCGGACTAGCGGGAGTTTCGATAATGAGCAGTTCTTC.

The table lists this clonotype with many counts. This chain links TRBV20-1 with TRBJ2-7; 11 nucleotides align to TRBD2. The germline V gene has CDR1 DFQATT and CDR2 SNEGSKA (reference sequence). The CDR3 is 17 amino acids. V trimming: 1 base; J trimming: 1 base; junction bases outside the gene matches: 9. The CDR3 protein is CSARGPPTSGRSYEQYF. As DNA, the CDR3 is TGCAGTGCTAGAGGCCCGCCAACTAGCGGGAGATCCTACGAGCAGTACTTC.

The chain combines TRBV4-1 with TRBJ2-7, with unresolved D. The length of the CDR3 is 13 residues. Trimming left V 0 bases short and J 6 bases short, with 9 bases between. Per the germline V gene, CDR1 is MGHRA and CDR2 is YSYEKL. This CDR3 is CASSQDRVTEQYF. In DNA, the CDR3 is TGCGCCAGCAGCCAAGATAGAGTGACCGAGCAGTACTTC.

This clonotype has just a few counts. The V and J genes are TRBV6-5 and TRBJ1-2; tentatively, D is TRBD1 (5 bases). The CDR3 has 19 residues. The V gene's germline CDR1 is MNHEY and CDR2 SVGAGI. V lost 0 bases to trimming and J lost 8 bases, with 28 bases between them. CDR3 coding DNA: TGTGCCAGCAGTTACTCGATCGGGCCACAGGACCGGGCCTCGGGGGGCTACACCTTC. It is translated as CASSYSIGPQDRASGGYTF.

The chain combines TRBV29-1 with TRBJ1-2; tentative D call: TRBD1 (6 bases). This CDR3 spans 11 amino acids. V lost 7 bases and J 6 bases, leaving 12 bases between the germline ends. CDR1 and CDR2 (germline): SQVTM, ANQGSEA. CDR3 residues: CSGGQGDGYTF. The CDR3 nucleotides read TGCAGCGGGGGGCAGGGTGATGGCTACACCTTC. The variable domain in full, completed from reference TRBV29-1 and TRBJ1-2, reads SAVISQKPSRDICQRGTSLTIQCQVDSQVTMMFWYRQQPGQSLTLIATANQGSEATYESGFVIDKFPISRPNLTFSTLTVSNMSPEDSSIYLCSGGQGDGYTFGSGTRLTVV.

The CDR3 region is CASSASGTHTGELFF. CDR3 coding DNA: TGTGCCAGCAGTGCTAGCGGGACTCACACCGGGGAGCTGTTTTTT. The chain couples TRBV9 to TRBJ2-2, with 9 bases lining up with TRBD2. The V segment lost 5 bases and the J segment 3 bases; nucleotides outside the gene matches: 5. This CDR3 contains 15 residues. Germline lookup yields CDR1 SGDLS and CDR2 YYNGEE.

This clonotype came up many times. The rearrangement uses TRBV3-1 and TRBJ2-7; the match to TRBD2 covers 10 bases. Unmatched junction bases numbered 7, after V lost 3 bases and J lost 2 bases. From germline, CDR1 is LGHDT and CDR2 YNNKEL (reference sequence). The CDR3 is made up of 16 amino acids. For the CDR3, the DNA is TGTGCCAGCAGCCAGGCCGAACTAGCGGGGACCTACGAGCAGTACTTC. Translated: CASSQAELAGTYEQYF.

This clonotype was seen a few times. The CDR3: CSANDRGPDEQYF. CDR3 in DNA: TGCAGTGCTAACGACAGGGGGCCCGACGAGCAGTACTTC. The chain recombines TRBV20-1 with TRBJ2-7; 10 bases agree with TRBD1. The germline V gene encodes CDR1 DFQATT and CDR2 SNEGSKA (reference sequence). The ends lost 4 bases at V and 5 bases at J; junction bases unmatched: 5. This CDR3 contains 13 residues.

This chain uses TRBV6-2 or TRBV6-3 with TRBJ1-5; D uncertain. The V end was cut by 2 bases, the J end by 0 bases, with 5 bases between. The germline V gene has CDR1 MNHEY and CDR2 SVGEGT. This CDR3 has 14 amino acids. The CDR3 spells CASSYDNSNQPQHF. CDR3 sequence (DNA): TGTGCCAGCAGTTACGACAATAGCAATCAGCCCCAGCATTTT.

This clonotype has ten or more counts. The V call is TRBV6-2 or TRBV6-3, the J call TRBJ2-7; 10 bases are shared with TRBD2. J was trimmed by 3 bases and V by 5 bases; bases with no gene match: 7. This CDR3 has 15 amino acids. Germline CDR1 MNHEY, CDR2 SVGEGT. CDR3 sequence reads: CASSSPGLAIYEQYF. CDR3 DNA: TGTGCCAGCAGTAGCCCGGGACTAGCGATCTACGAGCAGTACTTC.

This clonotype came up many times. This chain links TRBV29-1 with TRBJ2-5; no definite D call. From germline, CDR1 is SQVTM and CDR2 ANQGSEA. The CDR3 length is 13 residues. Trimming cost V 3 bases and J 2 bases, with 10 bases left between them. This CDR3 reads CSVDGQNQETQYF. The CDR3 DNA reads as TGCAGCGTTGATGGGCAAAATCAAGAGACCCAGTACTTC.

This clonotype was seen only a few times. The J gene is TRBJ2-1, the V gene TRBV7-2, with D perhaps TRBD1 or TRBD2 (5 bases each). Looked up from germline, CDR1 is SGHTA and CDR2 is FQGNSA. The V gene lost 6 bases and the J gene lost 5 bases, with 11 bases spanning the gap. This CDR3 is built from 13 residues. The CDR3 loop is CASSEGTHNEQFF. The CDR3 region has the DNA TGTGCCAGCAGTGAGGGGACCCACAATGAGCAGTTCTTC.

This clonotype was picked up many times. This chain connects TRBV7-2 to TRBJ2-1, with 11 positions matching TRBD2. V dropped 5 bases and J dropped 3; count of bases not matched to a gene: 9. The CDR3 loop spans 17 amino acids. Per the germline V gene, CDR1 is SGHTA and CDR2 is FQGNSA. DNA of the CDR3: TGTGCCAGCAGCCGAAGAAGCGGGACTAGCGGCTACAATGAGCAGTTCTTC. Its translation: CASSRRSGTSGYNEQFF.

The chain carries TRBV6-1 and TRBJ2-7; no firm D call. The CDR3 extends over 16 amino acids. Germline CDR1 reads MNHNS; CDR2 reads SASEGT. Trimming cost V 0 bases and J 0 bases, with 12 bases left between them. CDR3 loop: CASSEARSLHSYEQYF. DNA for the CDR3: TGTGCCAGCAGTGAAGCGCGCAGCCTACACTCCTACGAGCAGTACTTC.

This clonotype occurred a few times. V usage is TRBV4-2 and J usage is TRBJ2-3, with 10 bases matching TRBD2. There are 14 residues in the CDR3. The V and J ends lost 8 bases and 4 bases, in that order; junction bases with no gene match: 6. Germline V CDR1 and CDR2: LGHNA, YNFKEQ. The chain's CDR3 is CASGAGGGADTQYF. The CDR3 nucleotides read TGTGCCAGCGGAGCGGGAGGGGGCGCAGATACGCAGTATTTT.

This clonotype was recorded at least ten times. The rearrangement joins TRBV28 to TRBJ2-7; D not certain. The germline gives CDR1 MDHEN, CDR2 SYDVKM. V was pared by 8 bases and J by 2 bases, with 10 bases between. The CDR3 consists of 12 residues. The CDR3 DNA sequence: TGTGCCAGCCGATCTCGGACCTACGAGCAGTACTTC. Translating it yields CASRSRTYEQYF.

This chain links TRBV12-3 or TRBV12-4 with TRBJ1-2, with D tentatively TRBD1 (5 bases). The V end was cut by 6 bases, the J end by 8 bases, with 13 bases between. The length of the CDR3 is 12 residues. CDR3 sequence: CASRNRLLGYTF. The CDR3 nucleotides are TGTGCCAGCAGAAACAGGTTGTTGGGCTACACCTTC.

This clonotype was found many times. This rearrangement joins TRBV28 to TRBJ2-7; a possible D gene is TRBD1 (5 bases). There are 12 residues in the CDR3. Trimming removed 6 bases at V and 3 bases at J, with 9 bases between. Germline loops: CDR1 MDHEN, CDR2 SYDVKM. DNA of the CDR3: TGTGCCAGCAGCTCGACAGTCTACGAGCAGTACTTC. Translation gives CASSSTVYEQYF.

The genes are TRBV10-2 and TRBJ2-4; D may be TRBD1 (6 bases). V gave up 7 bases and J gave up 3 bases, with 10 bases separating them. The CDR3 runs 13 residues. Germline loops: CDR1 WSHSY, CDR2 SAAADI. The CDR3 protein is CASTGVGKNIQYF. The CDR3 nucleotides read TGCGCCAGCACAGGGGTGGGCAAAAACATTCAGTACTTC.

A few counts support this clonotype. The chain uses TRBV4-2 and TRBJ2-7; 8 nucleotides agree with TRBD2. Germline CDR1 LGHNA, CDR2 YNFKEQ. V was clipped by 2 bases and J by 0 bases; unmatched bases: 3. The CDR3 runs 15 residues. The DNA for the CDR3 is TGTGCCAGCAGCCAATATAGCGGGAACTCCTACGAGCAGTACTTC. Its translation: CASSQYSGNSYEQYF.

This clonotype was observed many times. This chain links TRBV12-3 or TRBV12-4 with TRBJ2-1, with D possibly being TRBD2 (5 bases). Trimming cost V 4 bases and J 5 bases, with 18 bases left between them. The CDR3 extends over 16 amino acids. The CDR3 loop reads CASSSFTGDLHNEQFF. DNA for the CDR3: TGTGCCAGCAGTTCTTTCACCGGGGATCTACACAATGAGCAGTTCTTC.

This clonotype appeared a few times. The rearrangement links TRBV6-1 to TRBJ1-5; the D gene is possibly TRBD1 (5 bases). CDR1 and CDR2 (germline): MNHNS, SASEGT. This CDR3 region has 15 residues. Trimming pared 6 bases from V and 5 bases from J, leaving 17 bases between. CDR3 protein: CASSPDGGPYQPQHF. CDR3 coding DNA: TGTGCCAGCAGCCCGGACGGGGGTCCCTATCAGCCCCAGCATTTT.

This clonotype has at least ten counts. The chain couples TRBV7-2 to TRBJ2-1, with unresolved D. Germline CDR1 reads SGHTA; CDR2 reads FQGNSA. Trimming took 6 bases from V and 3 from J, leaving 9 bases between them. The CDR3 sequence is 13 residues long. The CDR3 region has the DNA TGTGCCAGCAGTCTACCAGTCTACAATGAGCAGTTCTTC. Translation gives CASSLPVYNEQFF.

The V gene is TRBV30, the J gene TRBJ2-2, with TRBD2 identical over 11 bases. V shed 4 bases, J shed 6 bases, and the junction held 7 bases outside the gene matches. This CDR3 has 15 amino acids. Germline V lookup: CDR1 GTSNPN, CDR2 SVGIG (reference sequence). DNA for the CDR3: TGTGCCTGGAAGTTACTAGCGGGAGTTGCCGGGGAGCTGTTTTTT. This codes for CAWKLLAGVAGELFF.

The CDR3 nucleotides are TGTGCCAGTAGTATCATTCCACTTCGAAGGGACTATGGCTACACCTTC. This translates into CASSIIPLRRDYGYTF. J is TRBJ1-2 and V is TRBV19, with unresolved D. This CDR3 is built from 16 residues. Trimming took off 3 bases at V and 3 bases at J, with 17 bases between the two ends. CDR1 and CDR2 from the germline V gene are LNHDA and SQIVND (reference sequence).